This TCR beta chain is from a study of blood T cell repertoires in COVID-19. Study summary: Acute-phase and convalescent COVID-19 samples originated in the United States, Italy and Spain. Sources were T cells, B-cell-depleted T cells, or PBMCs; the material itself was cDNA or gDNA.

CDR3 length: 16 amino acids. V dropped 0 bases and J dropped 3 bases, with 13 bases sitting between them. Germline lookup yields CDR1 SGHDT and CDR2 YYEEEE. As handled by the study authors: It was from reference gene primer amplification that nucleated cell counts were estimated. TCRdb keeps only in-frame clones here, not all; method: immunoSEQ multiplex PCR. V and J calls and clone size follow that table, whereas D and trimming were derived from the DNA. This sample has fewer than 200,000 clones, with around 89% found just once. The specimen sequenced was peripheral blood. The receptor's source is a man in his 60s with acute or convalescent COVID-19. The V call is TRBV5-6, the J call TRBJ1-3, with TRBD1 as a possible D gene (5 bases). CDR3: CASSLVSRVSGNTIYF. DNA for the CDR3: TGTGCCAGCAGCTTGGTGTCCAGGGTTAGTGGAAACACCATATATTTT.